The rows below give T cell receptor beta chains drawn from one sample of a study of cytomegalovirus exposure and HLA in healthy donors. TCRdb's copy holds only in-frame clones and misses some; the assay was immunoSEQ multiplex PCR. The table has about 200,000 clones, roughly 77% seen once; the top ten hold around 1.3%. The specimen sequenced was PBMCs. These receptors originate from a woman in her twenties or thirties in good health and CMV-seronegative. CDR3s include the opening cysteine and the closing phenylalanine or tryptophan. The D gene is left open where the match is weak. Part of the rows lack a size; the others show once, few, many or a class for expanded clones.

clone size: .
J gene: TRBJ1-1
D gene: .
V gene: TRBV27
CDR3 protein: CASSLSADFEAFF
CDR3 DNA: TGTGCCAGCAGTTTATCGGCAGATTTTGAAGCTTTCTTT

clone size: .
J gene: TRBJ1-5
D gene: .
V gene: TRBV5-1
CDR3 protein: CASSTTYGGQPQHF
CDR3 DNA: TGCGCCAGCAGCACTACCTACGGGGGTCAGCCCCAGCATTTT

clone size: .
J gene: TRBJ1-4
D gene: .
V gene: TRBV6-6
CDR3 protein: CASTPLARGEKLFF
CDR3 DNA: TGTGCCAGCACCCCCCTAGCCCGGGGGGAAAAACTGTTTTTT

clone size: .
J gene: TRBJ1-4
D gene: .
V gene: TRBV10-3
CDR3 protein: CAIRRSATGEKLFF
CDR3 DNA: TGTGCCATCAGAAGATCTGCTACAGGTGAAAAACTGTTTTTT

clone size: .
J gene: TRBJ2-5
D gene: .
V gene: TRBV7-2
CDR3 protein: CASSLGGGPQETQYF
CDR3 DNA: TGTGCCAGCAGCTTAGGGGGGGGGCCGCAAGAGACCCAGTACTTC

clone size: .
J gene: TRBJ2-1
D gene: TRBD2
V gene: TRBV15
CDR3 protein: CATSFGGLAGGEQFF
CDR3 DNA: TGTGCCACCAGCTTTGGGGGACTAGCGGGAGGCGAGCAGTTCTTC

clone size: .
J gene: TRBJ2-2
D gene: .
V gene: TRBV30
CDR3 protein: CAWSQGGTGELFF
CDR3 DNA: TGTGCCTGGAGTCAGGGGGGTACCGGGGAGCTGTTTTTT

clone size: .
J gene: TRBJ2-7
D gene: .
V gene: TRBV14
CDR3 protein: CASSQDGPGGWNEQYF
CDR3 DNA: TGTGCCAGCAGCCAAGATGGCCCTGGGGGCTGGAACGAGCAGTACTTC

clone size: .
J gene: TRBJ2-7
D gene: TRBD2
V gene: TRBV10-1
CDR3 protein: CASSELAGAPYEQYF
CDR3 DNA: TGCGCCAGCAGTGAACTAGCGGGAGCGCCATACGAGCAGTACTTC

clone size: .
J gene: TRBJ2-7
D gene: TRBD1
V gene: TRBV5-5
CDR3 protein: CASSLHGTGNTYEQYF
CDR3 DNA: TGTGCCAGCAGCCTCCACGGGACAGGGAATACCTACGAGCAGTACTTC

clone size: once
J gene: TRBJ2-1
D gene: TRBD2
V gene: TRBV5-1
CDR3 protein: CASSLRSGLAYNEQFF
CDR3 DNA: TGCGCCAGCAGCCTGCGATCGGGACTAGCGTACAATGAGCAGTTCTTC